These 20 T cell receptor beta chains were sequenced from one sample in a study of T cell clonotyping in hematopoietic cell transplantation. Sequencing was performed with immunoSEQ multiplex PCR; in TCRdb, only in-frame clones are kept and a portion is missing. Of over 10,000 clones listed, roughly 80% are singletons. This sample comprised PBMCs, obtained 100 days after allogeneic stem cell transplant. The receptors derive from a female patient in her thirties or forties who had an allogeneic stem cell transplant from a related donor, so T cells may come from the graft donor. Some clones in this sample may be carry-over from other donors' samples.

This chain connects TRBV4-1 to TRBJ2-1; unclear D gene. This CDR3 spans 12 amino acids. V was shortened by 2 bases and J by 5 bases, with 4 bases between the two germline ends. Germline assignment: CDR1 MGHRA and CDR2 YSYEKL. CDR3 protein: CASSQIHNEQFF. The CDR3 bases are TGCGCCAGCAGCCAAATCCACAATGAGCAGTTCTTC.

The J gene is TRBJ2-5, the V gene TRBV11-2; D is uncertain. Per the germline V gene, CDR1 is SGHAT and CDR2 is FQNNGV. The CDR3 totals 13 residues. The V end was cut by 1 base, the J end by 2 bases, with 5 bases between. For the CDR3, the DNA is TGTGCCAGCAGCTTAGGTGGTCAAGAGACCCAGTACTTC. Amino acid sequence: CASSLGGQETQYF.

V gene TRBV18 combines with J gene TRBJ1-4, with a possible D match to TRBD1 (6 bases). The germline CDR1 and CDR2 sequences are KGHSH and LQKENI. V shed 5 bases and J shed 6 bases, with 10 bases lying between them. CDR3 length: 13 amino acids. The CDR3 is CASSNTGYEKLFF. The CDR3 bases are TGTGCCAGCTCAAACACAGGGTATGAAAAACTGTTTTTT. Filled out from reference TRBV18 and TRBJ1-4, the complete variable domain reads NAGVMQNPRHLVRRRGQEARLRCSPMKGHSHVYWYRQLPEEGLKFMVYLQKENIIDESGMPKERFSAEFPKEGPSILRIQQVVRGDSAAYFCASSNTGYEKLFFGSGTQLSVL.

This chain joins TRBV7-2 and TRBJ1-2; D possibly corresponds to TRBD1 (6 bases). The V gene's germline CDR1 is SGHTA and CDR2 FQGNSA. With 5 bases removed from V and 3 bases from J, the gap between germline ends came to 13 bases. The CDR3 covers 14 residues. The CDR3, as DNA: TGTGCCAGCAGCCTACGGGACACATACTATGGCTACACCTTC. Residues: CASSLRDTYYGYTF.

The rearrangement uses TRBV6-5 and TRBJ2-3, with D uncertain. Looked up from germline, CDR1 is MNHEY and CDR2 is SVGAGI. The CDR3 runs to 13 residues. Trimming cost V 6 bases and J 3 bases, with 10 bases left between them. As DNA, the CDR3 is TGTGCCAGCAGCTTATTAGGGACAGATACGCAGTATTTT. Its translation is CASSLLGTDTQYF.

The genes are TRBV4-2 and TRBJ2-2; 13 nucleotides match TRBD2. The J segment lost 7 bases and the V segment lost 8 bases, leaving 7 bases of the junction unmatched. The germline gives CDR1 LGHNA, CDR2 YNFKEQ. The CDR3 sequence is 15 residues long. The CDR3 DNA follows: TGTGCCAGCGGCGGGACTAGCGGGATGGTCGGGGAGCTGTTTTTT. It yields the protein CASGGTSGMVGELFF.

Regarding this clone: In the same sample, other DNA sequences code for this CDR3. The rearrangement links TRBV5-6 to TRBJ1-3; D is ambiguous. The CDR3 loop spans 14 amino acids. The germline CDR1 and CDR2 sequences are SGHDT and YYEEEE. The V gene lost 2 bases and the J gene lost 4 bases, with 10 bases spanning the gap. The CDR3 coding sequence is TGTGCCAGCAGCTTCCCCGGGGAAGGAAACACCATATATTTT. It codes for CASSFPGEGNTIYF.

This clone was detected only a few times. The V gene is TRBV14, the J gene TRBJ1-2; 7 bases agree with TRBD1. The CDR3 loop spans 16 amino acids. Germline V CDR1 and CDR2: SGHDN, FVKESK. With 1 base clipped from V and 4 bases from J, the junction kept 9 bases outside the gene matches. CDR3 residues: CASSQVRDSATYGYTF. The CDR3 DNA follows: TGTGCCAGCAGCCAAGTGCGGGACAGCGCTACCTATGGCTACACCTTC.

V usage is TRBV9 and J usage is TRBJ1-6; D gene unclear. The CDR3 sequence is 15 residues long. V was trimmed by 0 bases and J by 13 bases, leaving 17 bases between them. CDR1 is SGDLS and CDR2 is YYNGEE in the germline V gene. CDR3 in amino acids: CASSVGVTGREPLHF. The CDR3 nucleotides read TGTGCCAGCAGCGTAGGGGTGACCGGTCGTGAGCCCCTCCACTTT.

The CDR3 DNA follows: TGCGCCAGCAGCCAAGATTGGGACCTGAACGAGCAGTACTTC. Translated, it gives CASSQDWDLNEQYF. The chain has TRBV4-3 and TRBJ2-7; possibly TRBD1 or TRBD2 for D (5 bases each). V lost 0 bases and J lost 5, with 11 bases in between. From germline, CDR1 is LGHNA and CDR2 YSLEER. The CDR3 loop spans 14 amino acids.

The V gene is TRBV7-9, the J gene TRBJ2-5; perhaps TRBD2 as D (5 bases). This CDR3 contains 14 residues. CDR1 and CDR2 from the germline V gene are SEHNR and FQNEAQ (reference sequence). Between the trimmed V and J ends, which lost 5 bases and 5 bases, there was a span of 15 bases. The CDR3 sequence: CASSRGLQGETQYF. In DNA form, the CDR3 reads TGTGCCAGCAGCCGAGGACTCCAAGGGGAGACCCAGTACTTC.

The rearrangement uses TRBV19 and TRBJ2-3; 8 positions match TRBD1. The junction had 9 bases not matched to a gene; V was cut back by 5 bases and J by 5 bases. This CDR3 region has 15 residues. Germline V CDR1 and CDR2: LNHDA, SQIVND (reference sequence). This CDR3 is CASSALTGGIDTQYF. The CDR3 DNA reads as TGTGCCAGTAGTGCACTAACAGGGGGGATAGATACGCAGTATTTT.

V usage is TRBV27 and J usage is TRBJ1-6; D gene unclear. The CDR3 consists of 16 residues. Per the germline V gene, CDR1 is MNHEY and CDR2 is SMNVEV (reference sequence). The ends were cut back, 3 bases at V and 0 bases at J, with 9 bases in the middle. The CDR3 loop is CASSLFGSSYNSPLHF. CDR3 coding DNA: TGTGCCAGCAGTTTGTTTGGGAGCTCCTATAATTCACCCCTCCACTTT.

Worth noting for this clone: This same CDR3 is encoded by further DNA sequences in the sample. The chain employs TRBV4-1 and TRBJ1-1, with D unclear. CDR1 and CDR2 (germline): MGHRA, YSYEKL. The CDR3 contains 14 residues. The ends were cut back, 5 bases at V and 1 base at J, with 11 bases in the middle. CDR3 in amino acids: CASSTRTENTEAFF. The CDR3 coding sequence is TGCGCCAGCAGCACCCGGACGGAGAACACTGAAGCTTTCTTT.

This rearrangement joins TRBV7-9 to TRBJ1-4; TRBD1 agrees at 7 bases. The junction had 10 bases not matched to a gene; V was cut back by 1 base and J by 8 bases. CDR3 length: 16 residues. Germline CDR1 SEHNR, CDR2 FQNEAQ (reference sequence). The DNA of the CDR3 is TGTGCCAGCAGCTTAGGAACAGGGGATTTAGGAGAAAAACTGTTTTTT. Translation: CASSLGTGDLGEKLFF.

This rearrangement joins TRBV6-1 to TRBJ2-7; 12 bases fit TRBD1. The CDR3 contains 16 residues. Germline lookup yields CDR1 MNHNS and CDR2 SASEGT. V shed 0 bases and J 5 bases; nucleotides not matched to a gene: 5. The CDR3 DNA reads as TGTGCCAGCAGTGAAGCTCCGGGACAGGGGGCCCACGAGCAGTACTTC. It codes for CASSEAPGQGAHEQYF.

V is TRBV19 and J is TRBJ1-2; D unresolved. Germline V lookup: CDR1 LNHDA, CDR2 SQIVND (reference sequence). This CDR3 contains 15 residues. V lost 5 bases and J 4 bases, leaving 17 bases between the germline ends. The CDR3 DNA is TGTGCCAGTAGTCCCCGAGAGGAATGGCTCTATGGCTACACCTTC. As protein: CASSPREEWLYGYTF.

This chain connects TRBV6-5 to TRBJ1-2, with 8 bases fitting TRBD1. The V gene's germline CDR1 is MNHEY and CDR2 SVGAGI. V trimming: 5 bases; J trimming: 5 bases; junction bases outside the gene matches: 7. The CDR3 runs 14 residues. The CDR3 coding sequence is TGTGCCAGCAGTGCGACGGGACAGGTATATGGCTACACCTTC. It codes for CASSATGQVYGYTF.

This chain joins TRBV5-1 and TRBJ2-1; no clear D gene. Germline values: CDR1 SGHRS, CDR2 YFSETQ. CDR3 length: 14 amino acids. Between the trimmed V and J ends, which lost 0 bases and 2 bases, there was a span of 6 bases. The CDR3 DNA is TGCGCCAGCAGCTTGGGTGCTACCTACAATGAGCAGTTCTTC. This encodes CASSLGATYNEQFF. Looking up the rest from reference TRBV5-1 and TRBJ2-1 gives the full variable domain: KAGVTQTPRYLIKTRGQQVTLSCSPISGHRSVSWYQQTPGQGLQFLFEYFSETQRNKGNFPGRFSGRQFSNSRSEMNVSTLELGDSALYLCASSLGATYNEQFFGPGTRLTVL.

V gene TRBV19 combines with J gene TRBJ1-4; D is possibly TRBD1 (5 bases). V gave up 3 bases and J gave up 5 bases, with 10 bases separating them. The CDR3 runs to 14 residues. CDR1 and CDR2 (germline): LNHDA, SQIVND (reference sequence). CDR3 protein: CASSIRGVNEKLFF. CDR3 bases: TGTGCCAGTAGTATTCGGGGGGTAAATGAAAAACTGTTTTTT.